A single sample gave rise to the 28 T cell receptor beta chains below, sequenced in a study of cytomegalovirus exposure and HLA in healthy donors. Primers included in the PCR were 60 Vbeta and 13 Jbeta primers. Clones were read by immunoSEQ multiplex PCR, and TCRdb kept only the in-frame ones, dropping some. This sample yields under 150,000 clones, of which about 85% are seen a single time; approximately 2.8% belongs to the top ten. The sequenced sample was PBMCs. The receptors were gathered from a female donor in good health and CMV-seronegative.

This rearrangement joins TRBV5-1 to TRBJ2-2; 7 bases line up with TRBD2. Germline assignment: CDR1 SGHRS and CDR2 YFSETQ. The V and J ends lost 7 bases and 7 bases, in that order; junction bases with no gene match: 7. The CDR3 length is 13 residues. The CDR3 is CASREVDSGELFF. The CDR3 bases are TGCGCCAGCCGGGAGGTAGATAGCGGGGAGCTGTTTTTT.

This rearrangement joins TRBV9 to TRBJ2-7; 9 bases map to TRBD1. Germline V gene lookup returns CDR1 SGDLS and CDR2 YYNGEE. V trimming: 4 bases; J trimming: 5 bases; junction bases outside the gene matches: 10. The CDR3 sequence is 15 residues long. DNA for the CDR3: TGTGCCAGCAGCCCGGGACAGGGCGACCCTCACGAGCAGTACTTC. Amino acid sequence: CASSPGQGDPHEQYF. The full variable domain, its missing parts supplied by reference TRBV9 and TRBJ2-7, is DSGVTQTPKHLITATGQRVTLRCSPRSGDLSVYWYQQSLDQGLQFLIQYYNGEERAKGNILERFSAQQFPDLHSELNLSSLELGDSALYFCASSPGQGDPHEQYFGPGTRLTVT.

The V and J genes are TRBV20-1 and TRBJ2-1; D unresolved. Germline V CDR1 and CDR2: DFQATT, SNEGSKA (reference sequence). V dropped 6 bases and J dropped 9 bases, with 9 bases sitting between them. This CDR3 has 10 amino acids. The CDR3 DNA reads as TGCAGTGCCCAGGTAGTTGAGCAGTTCTTC. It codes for CSAQVVEQFF.

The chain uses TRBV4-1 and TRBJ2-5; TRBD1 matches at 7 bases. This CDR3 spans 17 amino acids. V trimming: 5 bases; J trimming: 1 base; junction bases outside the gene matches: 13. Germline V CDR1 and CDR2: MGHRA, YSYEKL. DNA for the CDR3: TGCGCCAGCAGCGGGGCGAGGGGGCGCGGATCCCAAGAGACCCAGTACTTC. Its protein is CASSGARGRGSQETQYF.

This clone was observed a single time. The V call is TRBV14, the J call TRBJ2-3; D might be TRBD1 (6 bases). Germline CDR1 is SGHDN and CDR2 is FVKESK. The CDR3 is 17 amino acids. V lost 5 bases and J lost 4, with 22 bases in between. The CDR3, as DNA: TGTGCCAGCAGCTTAGTCCCCCAGGGGACCTCAGCAGATACGCAGTATTTT. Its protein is CASSLVPQGTSADTQYF.

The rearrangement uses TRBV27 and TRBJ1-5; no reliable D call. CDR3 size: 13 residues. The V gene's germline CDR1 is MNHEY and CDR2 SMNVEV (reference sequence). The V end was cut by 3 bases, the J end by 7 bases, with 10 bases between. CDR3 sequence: CASSFREAQPQHF. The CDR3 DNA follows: TGTGCCAGCAGTTTTCGGGAAGCGCAGCCCCAGCATTTT.

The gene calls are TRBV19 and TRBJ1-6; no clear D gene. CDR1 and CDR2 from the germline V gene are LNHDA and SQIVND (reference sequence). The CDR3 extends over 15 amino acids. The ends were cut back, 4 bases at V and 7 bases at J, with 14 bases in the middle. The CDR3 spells CASSRSWRANSPLHF. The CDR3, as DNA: TGTGCCAGTAGTAGAAGCTGGAGGGCGAATTCACCCCTCCACTTT.

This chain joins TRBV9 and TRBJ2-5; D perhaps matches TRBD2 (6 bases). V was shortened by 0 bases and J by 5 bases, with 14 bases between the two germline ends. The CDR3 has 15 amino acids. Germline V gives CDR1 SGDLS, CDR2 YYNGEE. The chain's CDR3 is CASSVGGGTGETQYF. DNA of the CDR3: TGTGCCAGCAGCGTAGGGGGAGGAACGGGTGAGACCCAGTACTTC.

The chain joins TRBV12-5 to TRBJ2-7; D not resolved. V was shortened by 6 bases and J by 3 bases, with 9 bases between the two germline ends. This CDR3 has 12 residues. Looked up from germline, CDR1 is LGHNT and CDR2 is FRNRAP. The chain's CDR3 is CASGRINYEQYF. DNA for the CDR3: TGTGCTAGTGGCCGTATAAACTACGAGCAGTACTTC.

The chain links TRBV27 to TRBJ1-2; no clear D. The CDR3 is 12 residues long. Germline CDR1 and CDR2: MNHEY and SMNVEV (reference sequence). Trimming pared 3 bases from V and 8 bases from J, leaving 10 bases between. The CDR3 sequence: CASSLGARGYTF. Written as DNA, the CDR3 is TGTGCCAGCAGTTTGGGCGCGCGAGGCTACACCTTC.

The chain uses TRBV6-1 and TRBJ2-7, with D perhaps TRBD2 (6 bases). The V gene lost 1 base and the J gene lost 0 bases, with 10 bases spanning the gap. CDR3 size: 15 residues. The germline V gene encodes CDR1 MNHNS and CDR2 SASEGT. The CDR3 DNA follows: TGTGCCAGCAGTGAAGACGGGGGTAGCTCCTACGAGCAGTACTTC. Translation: CASSEDGGSSYEQYF.

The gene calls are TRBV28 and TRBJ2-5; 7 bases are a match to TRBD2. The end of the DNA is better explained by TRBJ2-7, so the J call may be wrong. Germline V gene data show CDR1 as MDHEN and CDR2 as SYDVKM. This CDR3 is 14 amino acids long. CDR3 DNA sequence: TGTGCCAGCAGGCAGGGAGGGGAGGGGTACGAGCAGTACTTC. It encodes CASRQGGEGYEQYF.

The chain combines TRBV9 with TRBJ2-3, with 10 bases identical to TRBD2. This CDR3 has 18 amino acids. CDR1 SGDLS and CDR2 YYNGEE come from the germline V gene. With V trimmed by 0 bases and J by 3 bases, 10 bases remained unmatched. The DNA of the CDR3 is TGTGCCAGCAGCGTAGGGGCTAGCGGGGGAACTTTAACAGATACGCAGTATTTT. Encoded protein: CASSVGASGGTLTDTQYF.

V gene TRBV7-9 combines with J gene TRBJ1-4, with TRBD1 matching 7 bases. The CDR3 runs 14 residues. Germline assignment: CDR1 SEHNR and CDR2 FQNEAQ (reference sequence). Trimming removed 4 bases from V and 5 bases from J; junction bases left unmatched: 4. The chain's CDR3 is CASSSPGQNEKLFF. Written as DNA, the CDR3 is TGTGCCAGCAGCTCCCCGGGACAGAATGAAAAACTGTTTTTT.

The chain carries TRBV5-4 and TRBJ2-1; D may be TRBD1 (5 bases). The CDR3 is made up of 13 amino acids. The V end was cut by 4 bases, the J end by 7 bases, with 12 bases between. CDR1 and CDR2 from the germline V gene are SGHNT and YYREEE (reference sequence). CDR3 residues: CASSIQGRNEQFF. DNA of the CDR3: TGTGCCAGCAGCATTCAGGGTAGGAATGAGCAGTTCTTC.

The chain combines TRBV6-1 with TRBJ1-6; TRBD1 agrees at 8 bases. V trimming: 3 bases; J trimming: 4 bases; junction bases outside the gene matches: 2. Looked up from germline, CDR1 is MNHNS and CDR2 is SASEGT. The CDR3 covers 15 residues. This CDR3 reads CASSDWDRYNSPLHF. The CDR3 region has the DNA TGTGCCAGCAGTGATTGGGACAGGTATAATTCACCCCTCCACTTT.

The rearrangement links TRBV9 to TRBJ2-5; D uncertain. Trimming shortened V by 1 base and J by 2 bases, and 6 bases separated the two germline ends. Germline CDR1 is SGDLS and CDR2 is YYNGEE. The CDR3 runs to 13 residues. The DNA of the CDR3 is TGTGCCAGCAGCGTAACTACGCAAGAGACCCAGTACTTC. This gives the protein CASSVTTQETQYF.

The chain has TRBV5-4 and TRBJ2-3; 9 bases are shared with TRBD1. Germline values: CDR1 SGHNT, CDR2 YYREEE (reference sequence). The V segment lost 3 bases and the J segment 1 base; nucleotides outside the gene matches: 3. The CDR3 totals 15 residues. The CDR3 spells CASSSRDRGTDTQYF. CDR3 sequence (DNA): TGTGCCAGCAGCTCCCGGGACAGGGGCACAGATACGCAGTATTTT.

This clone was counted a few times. CDR3 coding DNA: TGTGCCAGCGGCCTAGACAGGGGGAGCACAGATACGCAGTATTTT. Translating gives CASGLDRGSTDTQYF. J is TRBJ2-3 and V is TRBV6-1; TRBD1 aligns across 9 bases. The germline gives CDR1 MNHNS, CDR2 SASEGT. This CDR3 has 15 residues. V lost 8 bases to trimming and J lost 0 bases; unmatched junction nucleotides: 6.

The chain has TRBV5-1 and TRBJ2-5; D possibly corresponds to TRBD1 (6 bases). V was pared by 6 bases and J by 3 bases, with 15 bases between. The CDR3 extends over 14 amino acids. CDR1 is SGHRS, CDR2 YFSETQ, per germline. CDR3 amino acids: CASTVWAGEETQYF. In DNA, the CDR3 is TGCGCCAGCACCGTGTGGGCAGGGGAAGAGACCCAGTACTTC.

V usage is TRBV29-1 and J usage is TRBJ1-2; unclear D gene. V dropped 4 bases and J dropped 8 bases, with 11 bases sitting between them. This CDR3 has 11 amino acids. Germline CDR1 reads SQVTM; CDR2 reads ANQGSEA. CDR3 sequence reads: CSVVPGWGYTF. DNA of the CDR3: TGCAGCGTTGTTCCAGGCTGGGGCTACACCTTC. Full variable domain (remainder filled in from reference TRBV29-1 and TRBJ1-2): SAVISQKPSRDICQRGTSLTIQCQVDSQVTMMFWYRQQPGQSLTLIATANQGSEATYESGFVIDKFPISRPNLTFSTLTVSNMSPEDSSIYLCSVVPGWGYTFGSGTRLTVV.

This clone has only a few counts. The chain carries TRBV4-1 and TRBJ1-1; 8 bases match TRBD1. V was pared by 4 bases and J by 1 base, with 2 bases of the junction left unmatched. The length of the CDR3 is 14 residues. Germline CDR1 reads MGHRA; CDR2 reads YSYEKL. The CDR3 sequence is CASSRGTGNTEAFF. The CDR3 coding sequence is TGCGCCAGCAGCCGAGGGACAGGGAACACTGAAGCTTTCTTT.

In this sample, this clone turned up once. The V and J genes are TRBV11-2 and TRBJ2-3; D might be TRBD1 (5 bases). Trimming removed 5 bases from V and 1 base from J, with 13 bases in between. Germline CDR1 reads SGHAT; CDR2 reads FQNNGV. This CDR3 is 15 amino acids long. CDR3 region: CASSPRGWGTDTQYF. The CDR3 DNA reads TGTGCCAGCAGCCCTAGGGGCTGGGGCACAGATACGCAGTATTTT.

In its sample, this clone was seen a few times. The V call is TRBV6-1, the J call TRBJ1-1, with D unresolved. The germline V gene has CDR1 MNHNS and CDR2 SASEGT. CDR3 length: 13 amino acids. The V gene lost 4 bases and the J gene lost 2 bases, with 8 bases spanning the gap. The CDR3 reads CASSGHGNTEAFF. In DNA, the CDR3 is TGTGCCAGCAGTGGACACGGAAACACTGAAGCTTTCTTT.

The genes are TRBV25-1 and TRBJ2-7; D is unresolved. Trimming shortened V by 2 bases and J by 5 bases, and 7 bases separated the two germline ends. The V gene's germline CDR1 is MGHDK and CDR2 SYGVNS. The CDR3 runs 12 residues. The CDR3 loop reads CASSENGDEQYF. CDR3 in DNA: TGTGCCAGCAGTGAAAATGGAGACGAGCAGTACTTC.

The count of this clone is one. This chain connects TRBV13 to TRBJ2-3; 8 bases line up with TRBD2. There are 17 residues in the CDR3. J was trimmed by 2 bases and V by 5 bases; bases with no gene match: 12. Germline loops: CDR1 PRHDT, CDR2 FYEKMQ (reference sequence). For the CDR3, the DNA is TGTGCCAGCAGCCCTTTCGGGAGGGTCGGGTCCACAGATACGCAGTATTTT. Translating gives CASSPFGRVGSTDTQYF.

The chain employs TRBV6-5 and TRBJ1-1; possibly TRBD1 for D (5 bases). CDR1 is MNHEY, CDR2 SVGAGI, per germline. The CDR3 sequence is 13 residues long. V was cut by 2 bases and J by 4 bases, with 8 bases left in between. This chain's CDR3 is CASSYGDSTEAFF. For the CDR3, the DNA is TGTGCCAGCAGTTACGGGGACTCCACTGAAGCTTTCTTT.

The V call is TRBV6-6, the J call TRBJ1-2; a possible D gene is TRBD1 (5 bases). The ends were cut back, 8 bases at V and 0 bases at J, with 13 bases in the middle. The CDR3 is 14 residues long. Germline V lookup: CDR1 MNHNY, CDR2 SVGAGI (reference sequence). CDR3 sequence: CASGGVLANYGYTF. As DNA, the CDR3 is TGTGCCAGCGGGGGGGTTTTAGCTAACTATGGCTACACCTTC.